At least ten counts were recorded for the clone carrying this T cell receptor (beta chain). Antigen unknown. This entry belongs to a study of read filtering for tumor transcriptome and immune sequencing. The library was built from about 400 ng RNA with molecular barcoded adaptors for alpha/delta and beta/gamma chains. TCRdb ran MiXCR on the reads and lists one entry per CDR3 protein. The sample lists 43,000 or so distinct CDR3 sequences; more than 10% were seen once. Findings and caveats of the study: This fraction held mixed bone marrow immune cells after CD138-negative sorting.

V lost 4 bases to trimming and J lost 0 bases; unmatched junction nucleotides: 15. This CDR3 spans 21 amino acids. Germline CDR1 SEHNR, CDR2 FQNEAQ (reference sequence). Sequenced input: a population of CD138-negative cells sorted from bone marrow. This chain connects TRBV7-9 to TRBJ2-1; TRBD2 matches 13 bases. The source of this sequence is a donor at least 40 years old with multiple myeloma. In DNA, the CDR3 is TGTGCCAGCAGCTGGAGGGTCGCGACTAGCGGGAGGCCTAGCTCCTACAATGAGCAGTTCTTC. It encodes CASSWRVATSGRPSSYNEQFF. Full variable domain (remainder filled in from reference TRBV7-9 and TRBJ2-1): DTGVSQNPRHKITKRGQNVTFRCDPISEHNRLYWYRQTLGQGPEFLTYFQNEAQLEKSRLLSDRFSAERPKGSFSTLEIQRTEQGDSAMYLCASSWRVATSGRPSSYNEQFFGPGTRLTVL.